This T cell receptor (beta chain) was observed in a study of blood T cells in healthy people across ages. Findings and limits, study-wide: Naive CD4+ cells and diversity were both higher in long-lived donors than in aged donors. The study could not conclusively compare naive and antigen-experienced cells, given its unsorted PBMCs. The recorded TCR beta diversity per million T cells decreased in a roughly linear manner with age.

This clonotype was observed a single time. Its antigen is still unknown. CDR1 is MDHEN and CDR2 is SYDVKM in the germline V gene. Trimming cost V 8 bases and J 4 bases, with 2 bases left between them. This CDR3 has 9 residues. A second roughly 6 to 12 cycle PCR used barcoded and J-beta primers. TCRdb re-derived calls from the 5' RACE reads in MiXCR, one entry per CDR3 protein. The sample yields 1.5 million or so distinct CDR3 sequences, approximately 43% seen once. This sequence originates from a woman aged 18-29 years in good health. V gene TRBV28 combines with J gene TRBJ1-2; D gene ambiguous. The source material was blood. CDR3 in amino acids: CASGYGYTF. The CDR3 DNA reads as TGTGCCAGCGGCTATGGCTACACCTTC.